A selection of T cell receptor beta chains follows, all from one sample in a study of T cell repertoires in cytomegalovirus infection. Via MiXCR, TCRdb re-called the reads, giving one row per CDR3 protein. The data contain about 920,000 distinct CDR3 sequences, approximately 31% of them singletons. For these receptors, no antigen is known. The input for sequencing was cultured CD8+ T cells from PBMCs, taken from culture after CMV antigen stimulation. The receptor set was obtained from a human donor in good health (CMV status not recorded). Some clones in this sample may be carry-over from other donors' samples. Both conserved end residues are part of each CDR3.

V | CDR3
TRBV7-9 | CASSRRKHGTDTQYF
TRBV6-1 | CASLPGPGDSPLHF
TRBV6-1 | CASSERISYWTEEQYF
TRBV7-9 | CASSSMTSGGLSTDTQYF
TRBV27 | CASGQGASNEQFF
TRBV19 | CASSFTGSTEAFF
TRBV19 | CASSIPFGSNQPQHF
TRBV7-3 | CASSLYAGTENTGELFF
TRBV10-1 | CASSESTYNSPLHF
TRBV28 | CASSTVGSNQPQHF
TRBV6-2/TRBV6-3 | CASSPTKNIQYF
TRBV7-3 | CASSKTGRGNSPLHF
TRBV10-3 | CTISESGGNSGANVLTF
TRBV14 | CASSQGESRPQHF
TRBV11-3 | CASSSHRSTANTGELFF
TRBV7-8 | CASGGLAASYNEQFF
TRBV9 | CASSLKGTSGGADTQYF
TRBV2 | CASKGRELFF
TRBV4-1 | CASSFRTSGGNEQFF
TRBV19 | CASSMEPLSNQPQHF
TRBV27 | CASSPHRLAGNYEQYF
TRBV7-6 | CASSSPKMNTEAFF
TRBV7-8 | CASSLEFSYNEQFF
TRBV7-9 | CASSLGTAGARRTDTQYF
TRBV7-2 | CASSPPEQGNTGELFF
TRBV11-2 | CASSLALSTGYGYTF
TRBV4-1 | CASSQVDRGMNTEAFF
TRBV14 | CASSQGSSRILNEQFF
TRBV15 | CATSRYQTGDNQPQHF
TRBV12-3/TRBV12-4 | CAVGANTGELFF
TRBV6-1 | CASSGSGPEDPEAFF
TRBV7-3 | CASSLMRGGLNEQFF
TRBV11-2 | CASHEGGFQETQYF
TRBV24-1 | CATSVGPTSNQPQHF
TRBV20-1 | CSVGTSPFF
TRBV19 | CASSKKDSINQPQHF
TRBV12-3/TRBV12-4 | CASSPRDRSARGYGYTF
TRBV5-5 | CASSPDRVETGELFF
TRBV12-3/TRBV12-4 | CASRLIGQLNEKLFF
TRBV5-5 | CASLLRTSYNEQFF
TRBV19 | CATLSGITGELFF
TRBV20-1 | CSARDKNQPQHF
TRBV18 | CASSPLQDGSYEQYF
TRBV19 | CASSPLSFGGELFF
TRBV7-2 | CASSLSTDSNQPQHF
TRBV7-9 | CASSTTSGTGTNGYTF
TRBV4-1 | CASSPTLTTYEQYF
TRBV20-1 | CSAWGTGQETQYF
TRBV6-6 | CASSYSIALAGEQYF
TRBV7-9 | CASSLGQGKLFF
TRBV5-6 | CASSMGQGKETQYF
TRBV28 | CASSSWLAGLAKNIQYF
TRBV6-6 | CASDGANQPQHF
TRBV4-1 | CASQTGGSNTGELFF
TRBV19 | CASSTTQGASYNEQFF
TRBV3-1 | CASSPLPGGSGANVLTF
TRBV7-6 | CASSLAASPGVDTQYF